This T cell receptor beta chain was retrieved from a study of identical twins' blood T cells. CDR1 and CDR2 (germline): DFQATT, SNEGSKA (reference sequence). CDR3 size: 13 residues. This clonotype was counted only a few times. One end of the junction fails to match germline, which may point to a read error. TCRdb reprocessed the 5' RACE reads with MiXCR, giving one entry per CDR3 protein. The repertoire has a few hundred thousand distinct CDR3 sequences, 25% to 35% of them found once; the top ten carry about 6.1%. The receptor was isolated from a woman aged 18 to 55 in good health. The J gene is TRBJ1-2, the V gene TRBV20-1, with TRBD1 matching 8 bases. Sequencing was carried out using PBMCs. DNA of the CDR3: TGCAGTGCTAGCAGGGGGCCCGGCTATTGCTACACCTTC. It codes for CSASRGPGYCYTF.